This T cell receptor beta chain was sequenced for a study of CD4+ T cells in melanoma. Regarding the study as a whole: In melanoma, neoantigen-specific CD4+ T cells reportedly differed in differentiation state.

As to this clone: What it recognizes is unknown. One end of the junction varies from germline; a read error may be responsible.

The method was immunoSEQ multiplex PCR; TCRdb's version includes in-frame clones alone and lacks a portion of them. The table has 45,000 or so clones, roughly 87% seen once. The clonotype comes from a human donor with melanoma. Material: peripheral blood.

For the CDR3, the DNA is TGCGCCAGCAGCTTGTCCGGGGGGGCCGGGAGCTCCTACGGGCAGTACTTC. It is translated as CASSLSGGAGSSYGQYF. The chain has TRBV5-1 and TRBJ2-7; TRBD2 matches at 8 bases. Germline V gene data show CDR1 as SGHRS and CDR2 as YFSETQ. The CDR3 totals 17 residues.